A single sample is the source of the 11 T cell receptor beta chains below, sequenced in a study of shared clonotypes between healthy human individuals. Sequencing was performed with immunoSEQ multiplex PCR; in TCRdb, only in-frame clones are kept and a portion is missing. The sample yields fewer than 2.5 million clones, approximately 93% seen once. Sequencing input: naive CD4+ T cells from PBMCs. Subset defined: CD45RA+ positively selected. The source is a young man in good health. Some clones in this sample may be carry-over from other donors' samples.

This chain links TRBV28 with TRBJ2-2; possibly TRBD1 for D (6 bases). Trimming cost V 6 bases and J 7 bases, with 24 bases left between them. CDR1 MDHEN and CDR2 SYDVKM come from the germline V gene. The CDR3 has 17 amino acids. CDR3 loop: CASRGVTGSYRVGELFF. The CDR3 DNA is TGTGCCAGCAGGGGGGTTACAGGGTCTTACCGGGTCGGGGAGCTGTTTTTT.

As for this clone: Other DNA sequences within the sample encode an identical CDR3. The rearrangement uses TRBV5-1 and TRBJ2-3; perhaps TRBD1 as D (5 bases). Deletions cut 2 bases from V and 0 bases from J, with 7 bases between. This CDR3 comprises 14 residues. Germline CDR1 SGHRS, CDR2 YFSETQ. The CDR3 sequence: CASSLGQSTDTQYF. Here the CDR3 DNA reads TGCGCCAGCAGCTTAGGACAAAGCACAGATACGCAGTATTTT.

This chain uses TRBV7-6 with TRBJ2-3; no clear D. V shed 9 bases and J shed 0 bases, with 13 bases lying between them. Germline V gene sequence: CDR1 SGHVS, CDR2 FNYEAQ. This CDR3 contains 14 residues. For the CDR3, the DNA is TGTGCCAGTAAACGGTTAACTAGCACAGATACGCAGTATTTT. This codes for CASKRLTSTDTQYF.

CDR3 bases: TGTGCCAGCATTGGGCAGGGGGCATCCTACGAGCAGTACTTC. Translated: CASIGQGASYEQYF. The rearrangement uses TRBV28 and TRBJ2-7, with 8 bases identical to TRBD1. Germline CDR1 and CDR2: MDHEN and SYDVKM. J was trimmed by 1 base and V by 7 bases; bases with no gene match: 6. CDR3 length: 14 amino acids.

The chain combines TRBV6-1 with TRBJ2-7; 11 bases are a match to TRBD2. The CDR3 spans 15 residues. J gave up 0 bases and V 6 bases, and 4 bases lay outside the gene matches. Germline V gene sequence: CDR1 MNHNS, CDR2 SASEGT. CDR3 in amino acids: CASRLLAGVSYEQYF. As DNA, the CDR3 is TGTGCCAGCAGGCTACTAGCGGGAGTCTCCTACGAGCAGTACTTC.

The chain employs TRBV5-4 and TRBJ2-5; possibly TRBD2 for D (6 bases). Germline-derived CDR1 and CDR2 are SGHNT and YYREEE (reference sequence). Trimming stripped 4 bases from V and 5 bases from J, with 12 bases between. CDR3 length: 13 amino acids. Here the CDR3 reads CASSPGLRETQYF. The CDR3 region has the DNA TGTGCCAGCAGCCCGGGACTTCGGGAGACCCAGTACTTC.

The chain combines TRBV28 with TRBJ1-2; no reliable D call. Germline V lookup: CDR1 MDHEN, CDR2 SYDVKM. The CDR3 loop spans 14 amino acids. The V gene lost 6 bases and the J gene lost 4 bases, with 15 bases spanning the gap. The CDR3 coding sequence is TGTGCCAGCAGCCTAACAAGCGGAGGCTATGGCTACACCTTC. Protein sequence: CASSLTSGGYGYTF.

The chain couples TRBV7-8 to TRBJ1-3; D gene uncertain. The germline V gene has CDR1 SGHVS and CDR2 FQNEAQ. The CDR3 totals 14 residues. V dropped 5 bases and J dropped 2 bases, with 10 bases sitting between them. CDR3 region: CASSPRGTGNTIYF. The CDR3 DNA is TGTGCCAGCAGCCCCCGTGGGACTGGAAACACCATATATTTT.

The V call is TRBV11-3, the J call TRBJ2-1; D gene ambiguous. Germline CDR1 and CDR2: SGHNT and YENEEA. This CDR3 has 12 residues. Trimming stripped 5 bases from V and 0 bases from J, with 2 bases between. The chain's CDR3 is CASSTSYNEQFF. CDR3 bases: TGTGCCAGCAGCACCTCCTACAATGAGCAGTTCTTC.

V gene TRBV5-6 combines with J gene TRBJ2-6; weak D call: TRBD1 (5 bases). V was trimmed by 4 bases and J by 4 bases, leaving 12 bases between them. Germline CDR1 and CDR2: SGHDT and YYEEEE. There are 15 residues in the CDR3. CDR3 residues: CASSPRVWGANVLTF. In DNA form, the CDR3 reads TGTGCCAGCAGCCCCAGGGTGTGGGGGGCCAACGTCCTGACTTTC. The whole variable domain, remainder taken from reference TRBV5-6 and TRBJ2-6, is DAGVTQSPTHLIKTRGQQVTLRCSPKSGHDTVSWYQQALGQGPQFIFQYYEEEERQRGNFPDRFSGHQFPNYSSELNVNALLLGDSALYLCASSPRVWGANVLTFGAGSRLTVL.

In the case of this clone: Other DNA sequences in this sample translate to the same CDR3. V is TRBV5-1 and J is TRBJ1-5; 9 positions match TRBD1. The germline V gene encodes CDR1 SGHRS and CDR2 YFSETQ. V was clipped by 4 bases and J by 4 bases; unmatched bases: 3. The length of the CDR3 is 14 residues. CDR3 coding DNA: TGCGCCAGCAGCCCTGGGACAGGGAATCAGCCCCAGCATTTT. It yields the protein CASSPGTGNQPQHF. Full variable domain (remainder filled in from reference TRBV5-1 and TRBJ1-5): KAGVTQTPRYLIKTRGQQVTLSCSPISGHRSVSWYQQTPGQGLQFLFEYFSETQRNKGNFPGRFSGRQFSNSRSEMNVSTLELGDSALYLCASSPGTGNQPQHFGDGTRLSIL.